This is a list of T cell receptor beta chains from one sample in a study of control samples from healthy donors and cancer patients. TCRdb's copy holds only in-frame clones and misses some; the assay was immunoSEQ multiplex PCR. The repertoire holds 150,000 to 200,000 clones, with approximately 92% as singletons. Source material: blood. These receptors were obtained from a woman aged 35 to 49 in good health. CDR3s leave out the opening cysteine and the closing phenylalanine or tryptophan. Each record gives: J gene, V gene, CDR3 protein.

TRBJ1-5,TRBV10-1,ASRGHTGRSNQPQH
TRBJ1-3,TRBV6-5,ASSSSGGGNTIY
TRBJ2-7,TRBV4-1,ASSQVISTGGAYEQY
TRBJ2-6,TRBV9,ASSPTGAGGANVLT
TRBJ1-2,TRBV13,ASSLVGGYT
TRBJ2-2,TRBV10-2,ASSRLVGELF
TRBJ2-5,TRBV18,ASSPLGEGAQETQY
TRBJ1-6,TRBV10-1,ASRAQESDSPLH
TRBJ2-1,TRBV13,ASSLAGAKYNEQF
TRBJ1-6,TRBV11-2,ASSLGTNSPLH